Shown below are 20 T cell receptor beta chains from a single sample sequenced in a study of cytomegalovirus exposure and HLA in healthy donors. In the PCR, 60 Vbeta and 13 Jbeta primers were used. The method was immunoSEQ multiplex PCR; TCRdb's version includes in-frame clones alone and lacks a portion of them. This repertoire shows 100,000 to 150,000 clones, 70% to 85% found once; its top ten account for about 13%. Sequenced sample: PBMCs. The receptors were sampled from a woman aged 40 to 50 in good health and CMV-seropositive.

This rearrangement joins TRBV25-1 to TRBJ1-4, with D maybe TRBD1 (5 bases). Trimming left V 2 bases short and J 10 bases short, with 14 bases between. CDR1 and CDR2 (germline): MGHDK, SYGVNS. This CDR3 is 14 amino acids long. CDR3 amino acids: CASSEPGGGGKLFF. CDR3 sequence (DNA): TGTGCCAGCAGTGAACCGGGGGGTGGGGGAAAACTGTTTTTT.

The J gene is TRBJ2-5, the V gene TRBV7-3; 8 bases are a match to TRBD1. V dropped 5 bases and J dropped 7; count of bases not matched to a gene: 6. CDR3 length: 13 residues. From germline, CDR1 is SGHTA and CDR2 FQGTGA. The CDR3 nucleotides read TGTGCCAGCAGCCGGGACAGGTTGGCGACCCAGTACTTC. This codes for CASSRDRLATQYF.

This chain connects TRBV5-4 to TRBJ2-2; D may be TRBD2 (6 bases). Germline V gene data show CDR1 as SGHNT and CDR2 as YYREEE (reference sequence). V was clipped by 2 bases and J by 3 bases, with 14 bases between them. The CDR3 loop spans 16 amino acids. CDR3 protein: CASSFAGRGDTGELFF. Here the CDR3 DNA reads TGTGCCAGCAGCTTTGCGGGAAGAGGAGACACCGGGGAGCTGTTTTTT. Drawing the rest from reference TRBV5-4 and TRBJ2-2, the complete variable domain is ETGVTQSPTHLIKTRGQQVTLRCSSQSGHNTVSWYQQALGQGPQFIFQYYREEENGRGNFPPRFSGLQFPNYSSELNVNALELDDSALYLCASSFAGRGDTGELFFGEGSRLTVL.

The chain has TRBV4-1 and TRBJ1-2; 9 positions match TRBD1. V gave up 5 bases and J gave up 2 bases; unmatched junction bases: 9. CDR3 length: 16 amino acids. Per the germline V gene, CDR1 is MGHRA and CDR2 is YSYEKL. This chain's CDR3 is CASSGRDGTGNYGYTF. The CDR3 DNA reads TGCGCCAGCAGCGGAAGAGACGGGACAGGGAACTATGGCTACACCTTC.

The rearrangement uses TRBV19 and TRBJ2-3; TRBD1 might be the D (5 bases). Germline V gives CDR1 LNHDA, CDR2 SQIVND (reference sequence). CDR3 length: 16 amino acids. V was pared by 6 bases and J by 3 bases, with 19 bases between. The CDR3 sequence: CASSTRRQGWTDTQYF. CDR3 DNA sequence: TGTGCCAGTAGCACCCGACGTCAGGGTTGGACAGATACGCAGTATTTT.

J is TRBJ2-3 and V is TRBV5-4, with D possibly TRBD2 on 7 matching bases. From germline, CDR1 is SGHNT and CDR2 YYREEE (reference sequence). The CDR3 extends over 17 amino acids. The V end lost 4 bases, the J end lost 4 bases, and 22 bases lay between the germline ends. CDR3: CASSRGASEWRADTQYF. The CDR3 DNA reads as TGTGCCAGCAGCCGGGGGGCTAGCGAGTGGCGGGCAGATACGCAGTATTTT. The full variable domain, its missing parts supplied by reference TRBV5-4 and TRBJ2-3, is ETGVTQSPTHLIKTRGQQVTLRCSSQSGHNTVSWYQQALGQGPQFIFQYYREEENGRGNFPPRFSGLQFPNYSSELNVNALELDDSALYLCASSRGASEWRADTQYFGPGTRLTVL.

This clone was picked up one time. V and J are TRBV2 and TRBJ1-3; 11 nucleotides agree with TRBD1. This CDR3 is built from 17 residues. Trimming removed 7 bases from V and 1 base from J; junction bases left unmatched: 9. Per the germline V gene, CDR1 is SNHLY and CDR2 is FYNNEI. The CDR3 is CASNIPGQGGSGNTIYF. CDR3 bases: TGTGCCAGCAACATTCCGGGACAGGGGGGATCTGGAAACACCATATATTTT.

In DNA form, the CDR3 reads TGTGCCAGCAGCCAAATCGGGGGACAGGGCTGGAATGAGCAGTTCTTC. It is translated as CASSQIGGQGWNEQFF. This chain joins TRBV7-9 and TRBJ2-1, with 9 bases identical to TRBD1. V was clipped by 5 bases and J by 7 bases; unmatched bases: 12. Germline CDR1 reads SEHNR; CDR2 reads FQNEAQ (reference sequence). CDR3 length: 16 residues.

The chain uses TRBV2 and TRBJ2-1; 9 nucleotides agree with TRBD2. V gave up 9 bases and J gave up 3 bases; unmatched junction bases: 6. Looked up from germline, CDR1 is SNHLY and CDR2 is FYNNEI. This CDR3 contains 14 residues. The CDR3 loop is CASQGLANYNEQFF. The CDR3 DNA follows: TGTGCCAGTCAAGGACTAGCGAACTACAATGAGCAGTTCTTC.

This sequence joins TRBV28 and TRBJ1-5; D unclear. The CDR3 totals 14 residues. The germline V gene has CDR1 MDHEN and CDR2 SYDVKM. Trimming removed 1 base from V and 2 bases from J, with 6 bases in between. The CDR3, as DNA: TGTGCCAGCAGTTTATCGAGGGGCAATCAGCCCCAGCATTTT. As protein: CASSLSRGNQPQHF.

This clone was detected only once. The chain employs TRBV28 and TRBJ1-5; possible D gene TRBD1, 6 bases. CDR1 and CDR2 (germline): MDHEN, SYDVKM. The CDR3 is 15 amino acids. V was pared by 4 bases and J by 3 bases, with 13 bases between. For the CDR3, the DNA is TGTGCCAGCAGTTCACAGGGACACTACAATCAGCCCCAGCATTTT. Translating it yields CASSSQGHYNQPQHF. Complete variable domain (other parts from reference TRBV28 and TRBJ1-5): DVKVTQSSRYLVKRTGEKVFLECVQDMDHENMFWYRQDPGLGLRLIYFSYDVKMKEKGDIPEGYSVSREKKERFSLILESASTNQTSMYLCASSSQGHYNQPQHFGDGTRLSIL.

The genes are TRBV7-2 and TRBJ2-3, with TRBD2 matching 7 bases. Looked up from germline, CDR1 is SGHTA and CDR2 is FQGNSA. CDR3 length: 16 amino acids. Trimming cost V 0 bases and J 2 bases; bases outside gene matches: 5. CDR3 sequence reads: CASSLAILAVTDTQYF. Written as DNA, the CDR3 is TGTGCCAGCAGCTTAGCGATCCTAGCGGTCACAGATACGCAGTATTTT.

The chain combines TRBV29-1 with TRBJ1-3; D is unclear. V lost 0 bases, J lost 3 bases, and 9 bases lay in between. Germline CDR1 reads SQVTM; CDR2 reads ANQGSEA. This CDR3 contains 14 residues. As DNA, the CDR3 is TGCAGCGTTGAAGAATCGGGGAATGGAAACACCATATATTTT. Translation: CSVEESGNGNTIYF.

The chain carries TRBV4-1 and TRBJ1-5; the match to TRBD1 covers 12 bases. This CDR3 contains 17 residues. Germline loops: CDR1 MGHRA, CDR2 YSYEKL. V lost 4 bases and J lost 6; bases outside the gene matches: 10. The CDR3 spells CASSLSPGTGGSQPQHF. The CDR3 bases are TGCGCCAGCAGCCTCTCACCAGGGACAGGGGGCTCTCAGCCCCAGCATTTT.

CDR3 in amino acids: CASSPGTATYTDTQYF. DNA of the CDR3: TGTGCCAGCAGTCCAGGGACAGCTACTTATACAGATACGCAGTATTTT. The chain carries TRBV28 and TRBJ2-3; TRBD1 matches 7 bases. Germline V gene sequence: CDR1 MDHEN, CDR2 SYDVKM. V gave up 5 bases and J gave up 3 bases; unmatched junction bases: 11. The CDR3 length is 16 residues. Looking up the rest from reference TRBV28 and TRBJ2-3 gives the full variable domain: DVKVTQSSRYLVKRTGEKVFLECVQDMDHENMFWYRQDPGLGLRLIYFSYDVKMKEKGDIPEGYSVSREKKERFSLILESASTNQTSMYLCASSPGTATYTDTQYFGPGTRLTVL.

The gene calls are TRBV2 and TRBJ2-1; D possibly corresponds to TRBD2 (7 bases). CDR1 and CDR2 from the germline V gene are SNHLY and FYNNEI. V dropped 5 bases and J dropped 4 bases, with 15 bases sitting between them. This CDR3 has 15 residues. CDR3 region: CASSKEGGGYNEQFF. Written as DNA, the CDR3 is TGTGCCAGCAGTAAGGAGGGGGGAGGGTACAATGAGCAGTTCTTC.

The rearrangement uses TRBV2 and TRBJ1-4; 9 bases map to TRBD1. The CDR3 spans 15 residues. J was trimmed by 7 bases and V by 8 bases; bases with no gene match: 11. The germline gives CDR1 SNHLY, CDR2 FYNNEI. Written as DNA, the CDR3 is TGTGCCAGCGCGGGGCGACAGGGGGGGTTTGAAAAACTGTTTTTT. Amino acid sequence: CASAGRQGGFEKLFF. The variable domain in full, completed from reference TRBV2 and TRBJ1-4, reads EPEVTQTPSHQVTQMGQEVILRCVPISNHLYFYWYRQILGQKVEFLVSFYNNEISEKSEIFDDQFSVERPDGSNFTLKIRSTKLEDSAMYFCASAGRQGGFEKLFFGSGTQLSVL.

This clone was seen only a few times. The rearrangement uses TRBV30 and TRBJ1-1, with 7 bases identical to TRBD1. V gave up 6 bases and J gave up 1 base; unmatched junction bases: 8. The germline CDR1 and CDR2 sequences are GTSNPN and SVGIG (reference sequence). CDR3 length: 14 residues. The CDR3 DNA reads TGTGCCTGCGATTCCGGGACAGAGAACACTGAAGCTTTCTTT. Its translation: CACDSGTENTEAFF.

The chain combines TRBV19 with TRBJ2-6; 9 bases fit TRBD1. The CDR3 is 16 amino acids. V trimming: 5 bases; J trimming: 2 bases; junction bases outside the gene matches: 4. Looked up from germline, CDR1 is LNHDA and CDR2 is SQIVND (reference sequence). CDR3: CASSFGQGTGANVLTF. Here the CDR3 DNA reads TGTGCCAGTAGTTTTGGACAGGGGACTGGGGCCAACGTCCTGACTTTC.

The chain links TRBV2 to TRBJ1-2; 7 bases agree with TRBD1. The CDR3 is made up of 15 amino acids. The junction had 13 bases not matched to a gene; V was cut back by 9 bases and J by 3 bases. In germline, CDR1 is SNHLY, CDR2 FYNNEI. CDR3 bases: TGTGCCAGAGGGGGTAGACAGGGTTTCGACTATGGCTACACCTTC. Translation: CARGGRQGFDYGYTF.